These 29 T cell receptor beta chains share one sample of origin, sequenced in a study of blood T cell repertoires in COVID-19. Some clones are missing from TCRdb's copy, which holds only in-frame ones; the method was immunoSEQ multiplex PCR. The sample has a few hundred thousand clones; about nine tenths are singletons. What was sequenced was PBMCs or T cells enriched from blood (not recorded which). These receptors came from a woman aged 40 to 49 who had recovered from COVID-19.

With respect to this clone: Different DNA sequences within this sample yield the same CDR3. The chain recombines TRBV2 with TRBJ2-7, with D possibly matching TRBD1 (5 bases). CDR1 and CDR2 from the germline V gene are SNHLY and FYNNEI. This CDR3 has 14 residues. The V gene lost 1 base and the J gene lost 2 bases, with 9 bases spanning the gap. CDR3: CASSEGAGPYEQYF. Written as DNA, the CDR3 is TGTGCCAGCAGTGAAGGGGCAGGGCCCTACGAGCAGTACTTC.

This clone was seen only once. V gene TRBV9 combines with J gene TRBJ1-2; D is unresolved. The germline V gene has CDR1 SGDLS and CDR2 YYNGEE. V was clipped by 4 bases and J by 5 bases, with 12 bases between them. CDR3 size: 13 residues. The CDR3 here is CASSPGINYGYTF. DNA for the CDR3: TGTGCCAGCAGCCCCGGGATAAATTATGGCTACACCTTC.

This clone was seen just once. The gene calls are TRBV18 and TRBJ2-2; 8 positions match TRBD1. Germline V gives CDR1 KGHSH, CDR2 LQKENI. V lost 4 bases and J lost 1; bases outside the gene matches: 8. This CDR3 comprises 17 residues. The CDR3 sequence: CASSLLTGTGNTGELFF. For the CDR3, the DNA is TGTGCCAGCTCACTATTAACCGGGACAGGGAACACCGGGGAGCTGTTTTTT.

This chain connects TRBV28 to TRBJ2-7, with 7 bases lining up with TRBD1. The J segment lost 1 base and the V segment lost 8 bases, leaving 11 bases of the junction unmatched. Germline assignment: CDR1 MDHEN and CDR2 SYDVKM. The CDR3 has 15 residues. The CDR3 coding sequence is TGTGCCAGCCACCAACGGGACAGCCTGTCCTACGAGCAGTACTTC. Translating gives CASHQRDSLSYEQYF.

This clone appeared once. The chain carries TRBV12-5 and TRBJ2-3; possible D gene TRBD2, 5 bases. Germline values: CDR1 LGHNT, CDR2 FRNRAP. The CDR3 sequence is 14 residues long. The V end was cut by 3 bases, the J end by 0 bases, with 7 bases between. The CDR3 loop reads CASGLGGSTDTQYF. CDR3 bases: TGTGCTAGTGGTTTAGGCGGGAGCACAGATACGCAGTATTTT.

This chain uses TRBV23-1 with TRBJ2-1; D is perhaps TRBD1 (5 bases). TRBV23-1 is placed among ORFs of uncertain function. The CDR3 totals 16 residues. V was shortened by 1 base and J by 8 bases, with 18 bases between the two germline ends. The CDR3 DNA reads TGCGCCAGCAGTCAATTAGGGGCGCTAAACCCCTATGAGCAGTTCTTC. Translation: CASSQLGALNPYEQFF.

This chain uses TRBV7-9 with TRBJ1-2; 7 bases are shared with TRBD1. The CDR3 is 14 amino acids. J lost 7 bases, V lost 7 bases, and 12 bases had no gene match. Looked up from germline, CDR1 is SEHNR and CDR2 is FQNEAQ (reference sequence). The CDR3 region is CASIPSEGAPGYTF. CDR3 in DNA: TGTGCCAGCATACCGTCGGAGGGGGCGCCTGGCTACACCTTC. Full variable domain (rest looked up from reference TRBV7-9 and TRBJ1-2): DTGVSQNPRHKITKRGQNVTFRCDPISEHNRLYWYRQTLGQGPEFLTYFQNEAQLEKSRLLSDRFSAERPKGSFSTLEIQRTEQGDSAMYLCASIPSEGAPGYTFGSGTRLTVV.

The rearrangement uses TRBV11-3 and TRBJ2-3; the match to TRBD2 covers 10 bases. CDR3 size: 16 residues. Per germline, CDR1 SGHNT and CDR2 YENEEA. J lost 6 bases, V lost 5 bases, and 11 bases had no gene match. CDR3 nucleotides: TGTGCCAGCAGCCCCCCCCTAGCGGGAGTATCGGATACGCAGTATTTT. Residues: CASSPPLAGVSDTQYF.

The chain carries TRBV5-1 and TRBJ2-3, with 8 bases identical to TRBD2. The length of the CDR3 is 16 residues. From germline, CDR1 is SGHRS and CDR2 YFSETQ. The J segment lost 6 bases and the V segment lost 2 bases, leaving 11 bases of the junction unmatched. The CDR3 protein is CASSFVGSGVFDTQYF. The DNA for the CDR3 is TGCGCCAGCAGCTTTGTGGGTAGCGGGGTCTTCGATACGCAGTATTTT.

The gene calls are TRBV7-9 and TRBJ2-2; D might be TRBD1 (6 bases). V lost 9 bases to trimming and J lost 0 bases, with 14 bases between them. The CDR3 has 15 amino acids. Germline V gene sequence: CDR1 SEHNR, CDR2 FQNEAQ (reference sequence). Here the CDR3 reads CASTPGESNTGELFF. CDR3 coding DNA: TGTGCCAGTACCCCAGGGGAGTCGAACACCGGGGAGCTGTTTTTT.

V and J are TRBV5-1 and TRBJ2-3; TRBD2 matches at 12 bases. The trim removed 4 bases at V and 0 bases at J, leaving 6 bases unmatched. Germline V gene sequence: CDR1 SGHRS, CDR2 YFSETQ. This CDR3 spans 17 amino acids. This chain's CDR3 is CASSPRTSGASTDTQYF. Here the CDR3 DNA reads TGCGCCAGCAGCCCGAGGACTAGCGGGGCTAGCACAGATACGCAGTATTTT.

The chain links TRBV4-3 to TRBJ1-2; TRBD1 aligns across 7 bases. This CDR3 contains 15 residues. The V segment lost 1 base and the J segment 8 bases; nucleotides outside the gene matches: 10. Germline CDR1 and CDR2: LGHNA and YSLEER. The CDR3 region has the DNA TGCGCCAGCAGCCAAGGACAGGGATCCTGGGGCGGCTACACCTTC. Amino acids: CASSQGQGSWGGYTF.

The chain links TRBV12-3 or TRBV12-4 to TRBJ2-1; possibly TRBD2 for D (7 bases). The CDR3 is 13 amino acids. V was pared by 8 bases and J by 9 bases, with 17 bases between. The DNA for the CDR3 is TGTGCCAGCCGACGCTCGGGGGGCGCTGAGCAGTTCTTC. It specifies CASRRSGGAEQFF.

The chain is built from TRBV9 and TRBJ1-2, with 9 bases lining up with TRBD1. Looked up from germline, CDR1 is SGDLS and CDR2 is YYNGEE. The CDR3 spans 15 residues. Trimming took 3 bases from V and 7 from J; bases not matched to a gene: 10. The CDR3 DNA is TGTGCCAGCAGCGAGGAAACAGGGGGCGCTATTGGCTACACCTTC. Its translation: CASSEETGGAIGYTF.

V gene TRBV4-3 combines with J gene TRBJ1-4; D perhaps matches TRBD1 (5 bases). The germline V gene has CDR1 LGHNA and CDR2 YSLEER. V lost 0 bases, J lost 1 base, and 9 bases lay in between. The CDR3 is 16 residues long. For the CDR3, the DNA is TGCGCCAGCAGCCAAGAGCGGGGGGAAACTAATGAAAAACTGTTTTTT. Translating it yields CASSQERGETNEKLFF.

The V and J genes are TRBV5-6 and TRBJ2-3; unclear D gene. Deletions cut 5 bases from V and 4 bases from J, with 17 bases between. From germline, CDR1 is SGHDT and CDR2 YYEEEE. There are 15 residues in the CDR3. The CDR3 nucleotides read TGTGCCAGCAGTCTCGGGTCCACTACCGCAGATACGCAGTATTTT. Translated, it gives CASSLGSTTADTQYF.

V and J are TRBV15 and TRBJ2-7; TRBD1 matches 9 bases. The CDR3 consists of 14 residues. Trimming took 5 bases from V and 2 from J; bases not matched to a gene: 4. In germline, CDR1 is LNHNV, CDR2 YYDKDF (reference sequence). The CDR3 loop is CATSRTGDPYEQYF. CDR3 DNA: TGTGCCACCAGCCGGACAGGGGATCCCTACGAGCAGTACTTC.

This chain links TRBV27 with TRBJ1-5, with TRBD1 identical over 8 bases. With V trimmed by 3 bases and J by 3 bases, 7 bases remained unmatched. The CDR3 is 16 residues long. The germline gives CDR1 MNHEY, CDR2 SMNVEV (reference sequence). The CDR3 coding sequence is TGTGCCAGCAGTTTGTTCGGACAGGGCCTCAATCAGCCCCAGCATTTT. Its protein is CASSLFGQGLNQPQHF.

This clone was counted between two and nine times. The chain is built from TRBV28 and TRBJ2-1; 7 nucleotides match TRBD1. Germline CDR1 is MDHEN and CDR2 is SYDVKM. Trimming at V came to 3 bases and at J to 7 bases, leaving 6 bases not matched to a gene. This CDR3 comprises 14 residues. CDR3 in DNA: TGTGCCAGCAGTTTCTATCAACAGGGGAATGAGCAGTTCTTC. Translation gives CASSFYQQGNEQFF.

V gene TRBV28 combines with J gene TRBJ1-4; 12 nucleotides align to TRBD1. The germline V gene has CDR1 MDHEN and CDR2 SYDVKM. This CDR3 is 17 amino acids long. V trimming: 3 bases; J trimming: 9 bases; junction bases outside the gene matches: 11. The CDR3 nucleotides read TGTGCCAGCAGTTTTGCCGGGACAGGGGGCACTAGTAAAAAACTGTTTTTT. Amino acids: CASSFAGTGGTSKKLFF.

V is TRBV11-3 and J is TRBJ2-1, with 8 bases that match TRBD2. V was clipped by 1 base and J by 5 bases; unmatched bases: 4. The CDR3 is 15 amino acids. Germline CDR1 reads SGHNT; CDR2 reads YENEEA. CDR3 nucleotide sequence: TGTGCCAGCAGCTTAGGCGGGGGGCGCGACAATGAGCAGTTCTTC. Translation gives CASSLGGGRDNEQFF.

This clone was observed a handful of times. The J gene is TRBJ2-1, the V gene TRBV7-3, with TRBD2 matching 10 bases. In germline, CDR1 is SGHTA, CDR2 FQGTGA. V trimming: 5 bases; J trimming: 4 bases; junction bases outside the gene matches: 23. The CDR3 is made up of 21 amino acids. CDR3 bases: TGTGCCAGCAGCCACTTTCAACCGGGACTAGCGCAACCCGCGCGGTACAATGAGCAGTTCTTC. This gives the protein CASSHFQPGLAQPARYNEQFF.

The chain combines TRBV13 with TRBJ2-7, with D possibly TRBD2 on 6 matching bases. The germline V gene has CDR1 PRHDT and CDR2 FYEKMQ (reference sequence). The CDR3 is 14 residues long. V was cut by 2 bases and J by 3 bases, with 11 bases left in between. This CDR3 reads CASSLRGAFYEQYF. The CDR3 DNA sequence: TGTGCCAGCAGCTTACGCGGGGCTTTCTACGAGCAGTACTTC.

The chain couples TRBV11-2 to TRBJ2-1, with 9 bases that match TRBD2. Germline CDR1 SGHAT, CDR2 FQNNGV. This CDR3 is 15 amino acids long. V lost 3 bases to trimming and J lost 5 bases; unmatched junction nucleotides: 5. The CDR3 DNA reads as TGTGCCAGCAGCTTGGATAGCGGGGGTAACAATGAGCAGTTCTTC. Amino acid sequence: CASSLDSGGNNEQFF. Together with reference TRBV11-2 and TRBJ2-1, the CDR3 gives the full variable domain: EAGVAQSPRYKIIEKRQSVAFWCNPISGHATLYWYQQILGQGPKLLIQFQNNGVVDDSQLPKDRFSAERLKGVDSTLKIQPAKLEDSAVYLCASSLDSGGNNEQFFGPGTRLTVL.

The J gene is TRBJ2-1, the V gene TRBV10-3; 11 positions match TRBD2. The V gene end was trimmed by 6 bases and the J gene end by 5 bases; junction bases not matched to a gene: 0. In germline, CDR1 is ENHRY, CDR2 SYGVKD. The CDR3 is 13 amino acids. For the CDR3, the DNA is TGTGCCATCAGGGGACTAGCGGACAATGAGCAGTTCTTC. It translates to CAIRGLADNEQFF.

Of note for this clone: Other DNA sequences in this specimen translate into the identical CDR3. The chain uses TRBV5-1 and TRBJ2-5, with TRBD1 identical over 7 bases. The V gene end was trimmed by 0 bases and the J gene end by 4 bases; junction bases not matched to a gene: 3. Germline assignment: CDR1 SGHRS and CDR2 YFSETQ. The CDR3 length is 14 residues. The CDR3 DNA reads as TGCGCCAGCAGCTTGGGGACAGGAAGAGAGACCCAGTACTTC. Residues: CASSLGTGRETQYF.

The rearrangement links TRBV5-1 to TRBJ2-5, with 11 positions matching TRBD2. Germline loops: CDR1 SGHRS, CDR2 YFSETQ. The CDR3 runs 16 residues. V gave up 0 bases and J gave up 7 bases; unmatched junction bases: 8. The CDR3 region is CASSLVAGGPQGTQYF. CDR3 sequence (DNA): TGCGCCAGCAGCTTGGTAGCGGGGGGGCCGCAGGGGACCCAGTACTTC.

This sequence joins TRBV19 and TRBJ2-2; D possibly corresponds to TRBD1 (5 bases). The V end lost 3 bases, the J end lost 0 bases, and 8 bases lay between the germline ends. In germline, CDR1 is LNHDA, CDR2 SQIVND (reference sequence). The CDR3 spans 15 residues. The CDR3 nucleotides are TGTGCCAGTAGTATCCAGGGATCGAACACCGGGGAGCTGTTTTTT. Protein product: CASSIQGSNTGELFF.

The chain joins TRBV28 to TRBJ2-3, with 9 bases identical to TRBD2. After removal of 6 bases from V and 2 bases from J, the junction contained 12 bases not matched to a gene. The CDR3 runs 17 residues. Germline lookup yields CDR1 MDHEN and CDR2 SYDVKM. This chain's CDR3 is CASSSPTPSGDTDTQYF. In DNA, the CDR3 is TGTGCCAGCAGCTCCCCTACCCCTAGCGGGGACACAGATACGCAGTATTTT.